The 20 T cell receptor beta chains below come from one sample, sequenced in a study of OX40 agonist ivuxolimab in advanced cancers. Profiling relied on immunoSEQ multiplex PCR, and the TCRdb table lists in-frame clones only, not all of them. The sample yields roughly 80,000 clones, around four fifths seen once. Specimen: CD4+ or CD8+ T cells sorted from blood, collected in a trial of the OX40 agonist ivuxolimab. The receptors were gathered from an adult with an advanced solid tumor such as melanoma, head and neck, liver or kidney cancer.

The chain employs TRBV7-6 and TRBJ2-2; 9 nucleotides match TRBD2. The CDR3 loop spans 16 amino acids. Trimming removed 5 bases from V and 7 bases from J; junction bases left unmatched: 11. The germline V gene has CDR1 SGHVS and CDR2 FNYEAQ. In DNA form, the CDR3 reads TGTGCCAGCAGCCGGGGACTAGCCGGGGGCGTCGGGGAGCTGTTTTTT. Translation gives CASSRGLAGGVGELFF.

The chain is built from TRBV6-5 and TRBJ2-6, with D maybe TRBD1 (6 bases). V gave up 2 bases and J gave up 4 bases, with 9 bases separating them. The CDR3 runs 15 residues. Germline-derived CDR1 and CDR2 are MNHEY and SVGAGI. The CDR3 spells CASSYLGAGANVLTF. In nucleotides, the CDR3 is TGTGCCAGCAGTTACCTGGGGGCCGGGGCCAACGTCCTGACTTTC.

This chain uses TRBV29-1 with TRBJ2-3; TRBD2 agrees at 8 bases. This CDR3 is 13 amino acids long. Trimming cost V 6 bases and J 6 bases; bases outside gene matches: 8. Germline CDR1 SQVTM, CDR2 ANQGSEA. The CDR3 spells CSVLSGAGDTQYF. DNA of the CDR3: TGCAGCGTCCTTAGCGGGGCGGGCGATACGCAGTATTTT.

This chain uses TRBV7-2 with TRBJ2-3; tentative D call: TRBD2 (7 bases). The V end lost 2 bases, the J end lost 0 bases, and 18 bases lay between the germline ends. Germline CDR1 is SGHTA and CDR2 is FQGNSA. The CDR3 totals 18 residues. In DNA, the CDR3 is TGTGCCAGCAGCTTACGGCGGGGGCTAACTTCTAGCACAGATACGCAGTATTTT. It is translated as CASSLRRGLTSSTDTQYF.

Concerning this clone itself: The junction departs from the called germline gene at one end, perhaps through a read error. The chain recombines TRBV7-8 with TRBJ2-2; the D gene is possibly TRBD1 (6 bases). Per germline, CDR1 SGHVS and CDR2 FQNEAQ. CDR3 length: 15 residues. CDR3 sequence: CASTLGRRGTGELFF. In DNA, the CDR3 is TGTGCCAGCACCTTAGGTCGCAGGGGAACCGGGGAGCTGTTTTTT.

V usage is TRBV19 and J usage is TRBJ1-1; 8 nucleotides align to TRBD1. V lost 7 bases and J lost 7; bases outside the gene matches: 11. CDR1 and CDR2 (germline): LNHDA, SQIVND (reference sequence). The CDR3 totals 14 residues. CDR3 protein: CASTEDRVNGEAFF. CDR3 sequence (DNA): TGTGCCAGTACCGAGGACAGGGTGAATGGTGAAGCTTTCTTT.

The chain has TRBV18 and TRBJ1-5; D is possibly TRBD1 (5 bases). The germline gives CDR1 KGHSH, CDR2 LQKENI. The length of the CDR3 is 15 residues. The V gene lost 2 bases and the J gene lost 3 bases, with 11 bases spanning the gap. Here the CDR3 DNA reads TGTGCCAGCTCACCAAGGAACAGGAACAATCAGCCCCAGCATTTT. Translated: CASSPRNRNNQPQHF. The whole variable domain, remainder taken from reference TRBV18 and TRBJ1-5, is NAGVMQNPRHLVRRRGQEARLRCSPMKGHSHVYWYRQLPEEGLKFMVYLQKENIIDESGMPKERFSAEFPKEGPSILRIQQVVRGDSAAYFCASSPRNRNNQPQHFGDGTRLSIL.

CDR3 residues: CASRKERTLPETQYF. CDR3 coding DNA: TGTGCCAGTAGGAAAGAAAGAACCCTTCCAGAGACCCAGTACTTC. This chain joins TRBV19 and TRBJ2-5; D is uncertain. V lost 6 bases and J 4 bases, leaving 18 bases between the germline ends. Looked up from germline, CDR1 is LNHDA and CDR2 is SQIVND (reference sequence). The CDR3 loop spans 15 amino acids.

The chain employs TRBV19 and TRBJ2-7; tentative D call: TRBD1 (6 bases). The V gene lost 4 bases and the J gene lost 3 bases, with 16 bases spanning the gap. This CDR3 region has 15 residues. CDR1 is LNHDA, CDR2 SQIVND, per germline (reference sequence). The DNA of the CDR3 is TGTGCCAGTAGTAATGTCTTCGCCAGGGGCTACGAGCAGTACTTC. The encoded protein is CASSNVFARGYEQYF. Full variable domain (remainder filled in from reference TRBV19 and TRBJ2-7): DGGITQSPKYLFRKEGQNVTLSCEQNLNHDAMYWYRQDPGQGLRLIYYSQIVNDFQKGDIAEGYSVSREKKESFPLTVTSAQKNPTAFYLCASSNVFARGYEQYFGPGTRLTVT.

This clone was seen only once. The genes are TRBV7-2 and TRBJ1-1; D remains unclear. Trimming left V 7 bases short and J 4 bases short, with 13 bases between. CDR1 SGHTA and CDR2 FQGNSA come from the germline V gene. The CDR3 is 13 amino acids. The CDR3: CASTGQEGTEAFF. The DNA of the CDR3 is TGTGCCAGCACAGGCCAGGAGGGCACTGAAGCTTTCTTT. Full variable domain (remainder filled in from reference TRBV7-2 and TRBJ1-1): GAGVSQSPSNKVTEKGKDVELRCDPISGHTALYWYRQSLGQGLEFLIYFQGNSAPDKSGLPSDRFSAERTGGSVSTLTIQRTQQEDSAVYLCASTGQEGTEAFFGQGTRLTVV.

V gene TRBV6-5 combines with J gene TRBJ2-2; D perhaps matches TRBD1 (6 bases). V lost 6 bases and J lost 1, with 12 bases in between. This CDR3 region has 15 residues. Germline V lookup: CDR1 MNHEY, CDR2 SVGAGI. The CDR3 region is CASRIGTLNTGELFF. As DNA, the CDR3 is TGTGCCAGCAGGATCGGGACATTGAACACCGGGGAGCTGTTTTTT.

The V and J genes are TRBV2 and TRBJ1-4, with 8 bases lining up with TRBD1. V dropped 3 bases and J dropped 7; count of bases not matched to a gene: 10. Germline CDR1 is SNHLY and CDR2 is FYNNEI. The CDR3 runs 16 residues. The DNA of the CDR3 is TGTGCCAGCAGTGAGGGACTCAGGGGGCGGTTTGAAAAACTGTTTTTT. This gives the protein CASSEGLRGRFEKLFF.

The V call is TRBV29-1, the J call TRBJ1-5; D remains ambiguous. Germline V gene lookup returns CDR1 SQVTM and CDR2 ANQGSEA. The CDR3 spans 13 residues. V lost 1 base to trimming and J lost 2 bases, with 6 bases between them. The CDR3 sequence: CSVEGERNQPQHF. The CDR3 DNA is TGCAGCGTTGAAGGGGAACGCAATCAGCCCCAGCATTTT.

As for this clone: Compared with germline, one end of the junction differs, possibly owing to a read error. J is TRBJ2-1 and V is TRBV18, with 10 bases aligning to TRBD2. The germline V gene encodes CDR1 KGHSH and CDR2 LQKENI. This CDR3 contains 14 residues. DNA of the CDR3: TGTGCCAGCTCGCTAGCCGAAGCGGGGGGGCCTTGGATCTTC. Amino acids: CASSLAEAGGPWIF.

The chain recombines TRBV5-6 with TRBJ2-1; 9 bases are a match to TRBD2. The V segment lost 0 bases and the J segment 5 bases; nucleotides outside the gene matches: 12. This CDR3 has 18 amino acids. In germline, CDR1 is SGHDT, CDR2 YYEEEE. Written as DNA, the CDR3 is TGTGCCAGCAGCTTGGACGTAGGCTGGGCTAGCGGGAACAATGAGCAGTTCTTC. It specifies CASSLDVGWASGNNEQFF.

This clone was counted once. The rearrangement uses TRBV18 and TRBJ2-7, with D tentatively TRBD1 (5 bases). The length of the CDR3 is 12 residues. Trimming removed 4 bases from V and 5 bases from J, with 9 bases in between. Germline CDR1 and CDR2: KGHSH and LQKENI. The CDR3: CASSQGIDEQYF. As DNA, the CDR3 is TGTGCCAGCTCACAGGGGATCGACGAGCAGTACTTC.

The V call is TRBV5-4, the J call TRBJ1-6; tentatively, D is TRBD1 (5 bases). V lost 5 bases and J 14 bases, leaving 20 bases between the germline ends. CDR3 size: 14 residues. The V gene's germline CDR1 is SGHNT and CDR2 YYREEE (reference sequence). CDR3: CASSADTGEVTLHF. Written as DNA, the CDR3 is TGTGCCAGCAGTGCGGACACCGGAGAAGTCACCCTCCACTTT.

This clone occurred a few times. Other DNA sequences in the same sample also yield this CDR3. This chain joins TRBV6-6 and TRBJ1-2; tentatively, D is TRBD1 (6 bases). Germline CDR1 MNHNY, CDR2 SVGAGI (reference sequence). V dropped 6 bases and J dropped 7 bases, with 15 bases sitting between them. The CDR3 is 13 amino acids. The CDR3: CASSPTGAGGYTF. The CDR3 DNA is TGTGCCAGCAGCCCAACGGGGGCGGGTGGCTACACCTTC.

The chain employs TRBV5-1 and TRBJ1-4; 7 bases align to TRBD1. This CDR3 spans 16 amino acids. With 4 bases clipped from V and 8 bases from J, the junction kept 14 bases outside the gene matches. From germline, CDR1 is SGHRS and CDR2 YFSETQ. The CDR3 region is CASSGDSGTLREKLFF. The CDR3, as DNA: TGCGCCAGCAGCGGGGACAGCGGGACCCTTAGGGAAAAACTGTTTTTT. Supplemented by reference TRBV5-1 and TRBJ1-4, the full variable domain reads KAGVTQTPRYLIKTRGQQVTLSCSPISGHRSVSWYQQTPGQGLQFLFEYFSETQRNKGNFPGRFSGRQFSNSRSEMNVSTLELGDSALYLCASSGDSGTLREKLFFGSGTQLSVL.

The V call is TRBV2, the J call TRBJ2-1; 9 bases agree with TRBD1. Trimming removed 4 bases from V and 2 bases from J; junction bases left unmatched: 3. Germline CDR1 and CDR2: SNHLY and FYNNEI. The CDR3 has 15 amino acids. The CDR3 protein is CASSGQGVTYNEQFF. For the CDR3, the DNA is TGTGCCAGCAGTGGACAGGGGGTTACCTACAATGAGCAGTTCTTC.